A single sample is the source of the 24 T cell receptor beta chains below, sequenced in a study of blood T cell repertoires in COVID-19. Repertoires were generated with immunoSEQ multiplex PCR, while TCRdb's copy carries only in-frame clones and drops some. Among 200,000 to 300,000 clones, around 86% were seen once, and the ten largest hold under 2%. Specimen: peripheral blood. All receptors come from a woman aged 55-75 years who had recovered from COVID-19.

This chain uses TRBV19 with TRBJ2-1; 9 bases fit TRBD2. The CDR3 is 15 amino acids. Trimming at V came to 3 bases and at J to 8 bases, leaving 8 bases not matched to a gene. CDR1 and CDR2 from the germline V gene are LNHDA and SQIVND (reference sequence). The CDR3 loop is CASSIGIAGVDEQFF. In DNA form, the CDR3 reads TGTGCCAGTAGTATTGGTATAGCGGGGGTTGATGAGCAGTTCTTC. The full variable domain, rest sourced from reference TRBV19 and TRBJ2-1, is DGGITQSPKYLFRKEGQNVTLSCEQNLNHDAMYWYRQDPGQGLRLIYYSQIVNDFQKGDIAEGYSVSREKKESFPLTVTSAQKNPTAFYLCASSIGIAGVDEQFFGPGTRLTVL.

The rearrangement links TRBV28 to TRBJ1-2; D perhaps matches TRBD1 (6 bases). V dropped 10 bases and J dropped 5 bases, with 26 bases sitting between them. CDR1 MDHEN and CDR2 SYDVKM come from the germline V gene. This CDR3 region has 16 residues. For the CDR3, the DNA is TGTGCCAACCCGGTAGATATACAGACAGGACCATATGGCTACACCTTC. Translated, it gives CANPVDIQTGPYGYTF.

The chain couples TRBV11-1 to TRBJ1-4; D gene ambiguous. CDR3 length: 14 residues. The V gene lost 5 bases and the J gene lost 2 bases, with 9 bases spanning the gap. The germline gives CDR1 SGHAT, CDR2 FQDESV (reference sequence). The CDR3 coding sequence is TGTGCCAGCAGCCCAGGCAGGACTAATGAAAAACTGTTTTTT. Protein: CASSPGRTNEKLFF. The complete variable domain, with remaining parts taken from reference TRBV11-1 and TRBJ1-4, reads EAEVAQSPRYKITEKSQAVAFWCDPISGHATLYWYRQILGQGPELLVQFQDESVVDDSQLPKDRFSAERLKGVDSTLKIQPAELGDSAMYLCASSPGRTNEKLFFGSGTQLSVL.

The V gene is TRBV19, the J gene TRBJ2-7; TRBD2 is a possible D gene (5 bases). V was cut by 9 bases and J by 3 bases, with 21 bases left in between. The CDR3 runs 15 residues. Germline V gene sequence: CDR1 LNHDA, CDR2 SQIVND (reference sequence). The CDR3 reads CASSPLGLSGYEQYF. The CDR3 bases are TGTGCCAGCTCTCCGCTGGGGTTAAGCGGCTACGAGCAGTACTTC.

The chain is built from TRBV19 and TRBJ1-5, with unresolved D. Germline V lookup: CDR1 LNHDA, CDR2 SQIVND (reference sequence). This CDR3 region has 17 residues. V was shortened by 6 bases and J by 4 bases, with 22 bases between the two germline ends. CDR3 loop: CASSLGGPLLSNQPQHF. The CDR3 bases are TGTGCCAGTAGCCTTGGAGGCCCTCTACTCTCGAATCAGCCCCAGCATTTT.

The CDR3 sequence: CASSEPGNSYNEQFF. Here the CDR3 DNA reads TGTGCCAGCAGTGAGCCCGGGAACTCCTACAATGAGCAGTTCTTC. The rearrangement joins TRBV25-1 to TRBJ2-1; D may be TRBD2 (5 bases). Germline V lookup: CDR1 MGHDK, CDR2 SYGVNS. This CDR3 is 15 amino acids long. Trimming cost V 3 bases and J 0 bases, with 9 bases left between them.

The CDR3 is CASSPNGGGFSTDTQYF. DNA for the CDR3: TGTGCCAGCAGCCCCAATGGGGGGGGGTTCAGCACAGATACGCAGTATTTT. V usage is TRBV5-4 and J usage is TRBJ2-3; 7 bases match TRBD2. Germline CDR1 SGHNT, CDR2 YYREEE (reference sequence). After removal of 4 bases from V and 0 bases from J, the junction contained 11 bases not matched to a gene. This CDR3 contains 17 residues.

The gene calls are TRBV9 and TRBJ2-3; the match to TRBD2 covers 9 bases. Germline V lookup: CDR1 SGDLS, CDR2 YYNGEE. V was clipped by 6 bases and J by 1 base; unmatched bases: 9. The CDR3 spans 16 residues. The CDR3 DNA reads TGTGCCAGCACCCGTCTCCGCGGGGGGGGCACAGATACGCAGTATTTT. Amino acid sequence: CASTRLRGGGTDTQYF.

V is TRBV14 and J is TRBJ1-1; perhaps TRBD1 as D (5 bases). Germline CDR1 reads SGHDN; CDR2 reads FVKESK. This CDR3 region has 16 residues. Trimming stripped 3 bases from V and 1 base from J, with 15 bases between. This CDR3 reads CASSQGQGLGNTEAFF. The DNA of the CDR3 is TGTGCCAGCAGCCAGGGTCAGGGACTGGGGAACACTGAAGCTTTCTTT.

The V call is TRBV7-9, the J call TRBJ1-2; D unclear. The CDR3 has 14 amino acids. Germline assignment: CDR1 SEHNR and CDR2 FQNEAQ (reference sequence). Between the trimmed V and J ends, which lost 5 bases and 1 base, there was a span of 11 bases. CDR3 region: CASSRDPLNYGYTF. In DNA form, the CDR3 reads TGTGCCAGCAGCCGAGATCCCCTTAACTATGGCTACACCTTC.

This clone came up a few times. The chain employs TRBV7-9 and TRBJ2-7; D is possibly TRBD2 (5 bases). The V gene lost 3 bases and the J gene lost 4 bases, with 13 bases spanning the gap. The CDR3 covers 14 residues. Germline V lookup: CDR1 SEHNR, CDR2 FQNEAQ (reference sequence). For the CDR3, the DNA is TGTGCCAGCAGCTTTGACGGCGGAGGATACGAGCAGTACTTC. It encodes CASSFDGGGYEQYF.

A single count supports this clone. This chain uses TRBV19 with TRBJ1-2, with 10 positions matching TRBD1. Germline V gives CDR1 LNHDA, CDR2 SQIVND (reference sequence). The J segment lost 7 bases and the V segment lost 3 bases, leaving 8 bases of the junction unmatched. The CDR3 runs 15 residues. CDR3 sequence: CASSMGDRGLLGYTF. CDR3 bases: TGTGCCAGTAGTATGGGGGACAGGGGACTTCTTGGCTACACCTTC.

The CDR3 is CASRDRAYEQYF. As DNA, the CDR3 is TGTGCCAGCCGGGACAGGGCCTACGAGCAGTACTTC. This chain joins TRBV28 and TRBJ2-7, with TRBD1 identical over 9 bases. Per germline, CDR1 MDHEN and CDR2 SYDVKM. Trimming removed 8 bases from V and 2 bases from J; junction bases left unmatched: 1. This CDR3 comprises 12 residues.

The rearrangement uses TRBV18 and TRBJ2-7; weak D call: TRBD1 (5 bases). The CDR3 length is 11 residues. Germline V CDR1 and CDR2: KGHSH, LQKENI. The V and J ends lost 8 bases and 6 bases respectively, with 11 bases between them. The CDR3 is CASRQRGEQYF. The CDR3 DNA is TGTGCCAGCAGGCAAAGGGGCGAGCAGTACTTC.

The CDR3 DNA sequence: TGTGCCAGCAGATCAGGGGGCTCCAATCAGCCCCAGCATTTT. As protein: CASRSGGSNQPQHF. This rearrangement joins TRBV28 to TRBJ1-5, with 8 bases fitting TRBD1. This CDR3 is 14 amino acids long. In germline, CDR1 is MDHEN, CDR2 SYDVKM. Trimming removed 6 bases from V and 3 bases from J; junction bases left unmatched: 4.

The chain recombines TRBV5-6 with TRBJ1-4; D is undetermined. Germline V gives CDR1 SGHDT, CDR2 YYEEEE. V dropped 0 bases and J dropped 0 bases, with 15 bases sitting between them. The CDR3 contains 18 residues. The CDR3 here is CASSLAFGGGPTNEKLFF. The CDR3 DNA follows: TGTGCCAGCAGCTTGGCCTTTGGAGGAGGTCCAACTAATGAAAAACTGTTTTTT.

This clone showed up just once. The chain has TRBV7-3 and TRBJ1-1; 7 nucleotides align to TRBD1. Germline assignment: CDR1 SGHTA and CDR2 FQGTGA. CDR3 length: 16 amino acids. V shed 4 bases and J 11 bases; nucleotides not matched to a gene: 19. This CDR3 reads CASSYTGDGGVGGAFF. CDR3 sequence (DNA): TGTGCCAGCAGCTACACAGGGGATGGAGGGGTAGGTGGTGCTTTCTTT.

This clone was seen at least ten times. This chain uses TRBV2 with TRBJ2-7; TRBD2 agrees at 7 bases. V shed 7 bases, J shed 11 bases, and the junction held 8 bases outside the gene matches. CDR3 length equals 11 residues. Germline CDR1 SNHLY, CDR2 FYNNEI. CDR3 loop: CASILGGYKYF. DNA for the CDR3: TGTGCCAGCATTCTGGGGGGGTACAAGTACTTC.

The CDR3 is CAISESTNQPQHF. In DNA form, the CDR3 reads TGTGCCATCAGTGAGTCGACTAATCAGCCCCAGCATTTT. The chain combines TRBV10-3 with TRBJ1-5; no clear D. This CDR3 spans 13 amino acids. Germline V gene lookup returns CDR1 ENHRY and CDR2 SYGVKD. Trimming pared 0 bases from V and 4 bases from J, leaving 4 bases between.

This chain connects TRBV5-5 to TRBJ1-3; D unclear. CDR1 is SGHKS, CDR2 YYEKEE, per germline (reference sequence). Trimming left V 2 bases short and J 0 bases short, with 9 bases between. This CDR3 region has 15 residues. Written as DNA, the CDR3 is TGTGCCAGCAGCTTTCCGGGGAGCTCTGGAAACACCATATATTTT. This codes for CASSFPGSSGNTIYF.

The rearrangement joins TRBV19 to TRBJ1-6; 9 bases match TRBD1. There are 14 residues in the CDR3. With V trimmed by 5 bases and J by 10 bases, 6 bases remained unmatched. The germline V gene has CDR1 LNHDA and CDR2 SQIVND (reference sequence). This CDR3 is CASSPRTGDSPLHF. DNA of the CDR3: TGTGCCAGTAGTCCCCGGACAGGGGACTCACCCCTCCACTTT.

V usage is TRBV5-1 and J usage is TRBJ1-1, with 7 bases identical to TRBD1. The CDR3 has 13 amino acids. With 4 bases clipped from V and 5 bases from J, the junction kept 5 bases outside the gene matches. Germline CDR1 is SGHRS and CDR2 is YFSETQ. The DNA of the CDR3 is TGCGCCAGCAGCCCAACCAGGGGGACTGAAGCTTTCTTT. This encodes CASSPTRGTEAFF.

This chain links TRBV9 with TRBJ2-5, with 8 bases lining up with TRBD2. The trim removed 9 bases at V and 5 bases at J, leaving 9 bases unmatched. The CDR3 runs to 13 residues. Germline CDR1 SGDLS, CDR2 YYNGEE. The CDR3 nucleotides are TGTGCCAAGGAAGCGGGGGTTTCGGAGACCCAGTACTTC. It specifies CAKEAGVSETQYF.

This chain uses TRBV29-1 with TRBJ2-5; D is possibly TRBD1 (5 bases). CDR3 size: 14 residues. V was cut by 3 bases and J by 1 base, with 12 bases left in between. Germline loops: CDR1 SQVTM, CDR2 ANQGSEA. The CDR3 reads CSVDLSRGQETQYF. The CDR3 DNA sequence: TGCAGCGTTGATTTGAGTAGGGGCCAAGAGACCCAGTACTTC.